This T cell receptor (beta chain) was retrieved from a study of blood T cell repertoires in COVID-19. Study-wide context: Nucleic acid was either cDNA or gDNA, and it came from T cells, B-cell-depleted T cells, or PBMCs.

The CDR3 extends over 13 amino acids. V lost 5 bases, J lost 7 bases, and 5 bases stayed unmatched. Original handling: Amplification of reference gene primers provided the estimated nucleated cell counts. The assay was immunoSEQ multiplex PCR, and TCRdb's table has in-frame clones only and misses some. The V and J calls and clone size were taken over from that table, and D and trimming were inferred from the DNA. The repertoire holds 170,000 or so clones, around 83% seen once, with approximately 1.4% in the top ten. The sequenced material came from peripheral blood. The TCR sequence derives from a human donor in a cohort sampled during active COVID-19. This chain joins TRBV12-3 or TRBV12-4 and TRBJ1-2; 9 bases are a match to TRBD1. In DNA form, the CDR3 reads TGTGCCAGCAGTCAAGGGACAGGGCTTGGCTACACCTTC. Its protein product is CASSQGTGLGYTF.